The present entry profiles one T cell receptor beta chain with its context. Its specificity is unknown. Assay used: immunoSEQ multiplex PCR; TCRdb lists only in-frame clones, some missing. This table holds about 6,700 clones, about 88% found once. The V gene's germline CDR1 is WSHSY and CDR2 SAAADI. This CDR3 is built from 13 residues. V lost 3 bases, J lost 5 bases, and 10 bases lay in between. The data were obtained in a study of graft-versus-host responses after intestinal transplantation. Overall study context: Multivisceral, liver-intestinal, or isolated intestinal grafts were transplanted into recipients. Each recipient received anti-thymocyte globulin induction, then tacrolimus and steroids for approximately three years. The study, taken as a whole, reports: Some GvH clones were seen earlier in gut or blood, suggesting intestinal origin. HvG clone declines early post-transplant were associated with peak circulating GvH levels.

The chain is built from TRBV10-2 and TRBJ2-5, with D unclear. The material sequenced was PBMCs, taken roughly 80 days after transplant. This receptor was obtained from a human patient who received an intestinal transplant, so some T cells may come from the graft donor. Here the CDR3 reads CASSDFMRETQYF. The CDR3, as DNA: TGCGCCAGCAGTGATTTTATGCGGGAGACCCAGTACTTC.